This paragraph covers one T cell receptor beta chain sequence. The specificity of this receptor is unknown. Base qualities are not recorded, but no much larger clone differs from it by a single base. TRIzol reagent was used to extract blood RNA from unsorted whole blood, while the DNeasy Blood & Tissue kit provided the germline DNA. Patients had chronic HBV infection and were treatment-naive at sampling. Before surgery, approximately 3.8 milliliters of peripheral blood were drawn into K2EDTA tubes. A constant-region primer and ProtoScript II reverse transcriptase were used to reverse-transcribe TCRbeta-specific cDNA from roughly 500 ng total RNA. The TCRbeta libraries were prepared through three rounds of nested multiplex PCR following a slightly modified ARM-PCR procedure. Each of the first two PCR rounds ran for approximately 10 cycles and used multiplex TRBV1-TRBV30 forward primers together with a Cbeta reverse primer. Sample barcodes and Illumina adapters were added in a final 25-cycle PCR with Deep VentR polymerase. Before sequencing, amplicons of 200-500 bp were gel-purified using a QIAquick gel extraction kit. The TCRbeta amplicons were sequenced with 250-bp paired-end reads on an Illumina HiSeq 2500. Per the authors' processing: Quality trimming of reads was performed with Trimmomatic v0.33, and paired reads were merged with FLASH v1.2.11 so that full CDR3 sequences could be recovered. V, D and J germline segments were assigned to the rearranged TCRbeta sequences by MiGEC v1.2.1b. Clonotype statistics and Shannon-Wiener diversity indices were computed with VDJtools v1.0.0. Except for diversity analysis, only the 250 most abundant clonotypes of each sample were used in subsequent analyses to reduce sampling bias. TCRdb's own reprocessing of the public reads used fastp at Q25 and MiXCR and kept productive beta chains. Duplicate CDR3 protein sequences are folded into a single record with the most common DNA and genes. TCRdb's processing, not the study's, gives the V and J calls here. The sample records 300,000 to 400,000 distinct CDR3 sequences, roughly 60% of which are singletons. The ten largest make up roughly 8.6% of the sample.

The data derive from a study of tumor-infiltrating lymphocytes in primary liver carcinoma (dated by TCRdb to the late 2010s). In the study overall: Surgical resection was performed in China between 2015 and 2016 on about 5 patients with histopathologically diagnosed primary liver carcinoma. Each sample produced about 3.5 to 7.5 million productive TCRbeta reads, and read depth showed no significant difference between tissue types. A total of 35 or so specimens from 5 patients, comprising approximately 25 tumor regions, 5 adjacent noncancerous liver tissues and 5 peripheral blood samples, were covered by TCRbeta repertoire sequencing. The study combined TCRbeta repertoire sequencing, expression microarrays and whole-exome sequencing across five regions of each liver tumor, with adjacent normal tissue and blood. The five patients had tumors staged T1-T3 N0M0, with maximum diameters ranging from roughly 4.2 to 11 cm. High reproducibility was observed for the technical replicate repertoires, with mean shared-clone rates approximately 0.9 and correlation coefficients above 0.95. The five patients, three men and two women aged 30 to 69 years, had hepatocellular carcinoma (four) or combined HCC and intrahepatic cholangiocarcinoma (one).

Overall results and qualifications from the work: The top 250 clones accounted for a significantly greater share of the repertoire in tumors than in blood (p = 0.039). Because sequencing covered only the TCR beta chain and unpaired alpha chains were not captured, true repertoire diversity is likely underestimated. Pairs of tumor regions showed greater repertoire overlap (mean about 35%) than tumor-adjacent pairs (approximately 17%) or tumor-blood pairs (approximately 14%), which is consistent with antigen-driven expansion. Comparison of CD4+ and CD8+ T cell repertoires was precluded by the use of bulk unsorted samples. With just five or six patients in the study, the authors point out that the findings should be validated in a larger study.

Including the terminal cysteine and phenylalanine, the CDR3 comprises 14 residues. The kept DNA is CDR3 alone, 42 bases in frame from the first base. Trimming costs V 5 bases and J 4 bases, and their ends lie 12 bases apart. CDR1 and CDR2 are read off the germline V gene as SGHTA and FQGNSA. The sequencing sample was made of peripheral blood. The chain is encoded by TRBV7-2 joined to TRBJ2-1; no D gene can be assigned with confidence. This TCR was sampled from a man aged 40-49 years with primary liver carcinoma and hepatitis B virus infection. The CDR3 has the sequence CASSPHRFYNEQFF. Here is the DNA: TGTGCCAGCAGCCCGCACCGATTTTACAATGAGCAGTTCTTC.